These 6 T cell receptor beta chains were sequenced from one sample in a study of beta chain features in type 1 diabetes. Study-level results: Patients with Type 1 diabetes showed moderately but significantly shorter TCRB CDR3s in all four CD4+ subsets.

Every isolated RNA sample was fully reverse transcribed, so sequencing captured expressed TCRB transcripts. The assay was immunoSEQ multiplex PCR, and TCRdb's table has in-frame clones only and misses some. The sample shows hundreds of thousands of clones, over 12% of them seen only once. These receptors' antigens are unknown. The source material was naive CD4+ T cells from blood. The receptors here all came from a man aged 18-30 years with type 1 diabetes.

In this sample, this clone turned up a few times. The V and J genes are TRBV2 and TRBJ2-3; maybe TRBD2 (6 bases). V dropped 10 bases and J dropped 2 bases, with 13 bases sitting between them. CDR3 length: 13 amino acids. CDR1 and CDR2 (germline): SNHLY, FYNNEI. This chain's CDR3 is CATWGETTDTQYF. The CDR3 nucleotides read TGTGCCACCTGGGGGGAGACCACAGATACGCAGTATTTT.

This clone was seen a few times. The V and J genes are TRBV30 and TRBJ1-2; maybe TRBD1 (6 bases). The CDR3 spans 13 residues. Germline loops: CDR1 GTSNPN, CDR2 SVGIG (reference sequence). With 3 bases removed from V and 2 bases from J, the gap between germline ends came to 10 bases. CDR3 in amino acids: CAWRDTGNYGYTF. The CDR3 nucleotides are TGTGCCTGGAGAGATACAGGGAACTATGGCTACACCTTC.

The CDR3 nucleotides are TGTGCCAGCAGTGAAGAAGCGGGACGCCTCCTGGACACAGATACGCAGTATTTT. It codes for CASSEEAGRLLDTDTQYF. The chain uses TRBV2 and TRBJ2-3, with 7 bases that match TRBD2. Germline V gives CDR1 SNHLY, CDR2 FYNNEI. The CDR3 runs to 18 residues. With 1 base clipped from V and 2 bases from J, the junction kept 12 bases outside the gene matches. Looking up the rest from reference TRBV2 and TRBJ2-3 gives the full variable domain: EPEVTQTPSHQVTQMGQEVILRCVPISNHLYFYWYRQILGQKVEFLVSFYNNEISEKSEIFDDQFSVERPDGSNFTLKIRSTKLEDSAMYFCASSEEAGRLLDTDTQYFGPGTRLTVL.

This clone was found a few times. This chain joins TRBV5-1 and TRBJ2-7; D may be TRBD2 (6 bases). The CDR3 covers 15 residues. Germline V CDR1 and CDR2: SGHRS, YFSETQ. V shed 5 bases and J shed 5 bases, with 20 bases lying between them. In DNA, the CDR3 is TGCGCCAGCAGAGGGGCGGGGCAGGCGGTAGACGAGCAGTACTTC. This codes for CASRGAGQAVDEQYF.

This clone has only a few counts. The chain couples TRBV27 to TRBJ2-7, with TRBD1 identical over 9 bases. The ends lost 6 bases at V and 4 bases at J; junction bases unmatched: 10. Per germline, CDR1 MNHEY and CDR2 SMNVEV (reference sequence). The CDR3 consists of 15 residues. The CDR3 spells CASSRQGVGAYEQYF. In nucleotides, the CDR3 is TGTGCCAGCAGCCGACAGGGGGTGGGTGCTTACGAGCAGTACTTC.

This chain links TRBV29-1 with TRBJ1-1; D perhaps matches TRBD1 (5 bases). Trimming took 6 bases from V and 4 from J, leaving 12 bases between them. The CDR3 runs 12 residues. Germline assignment: CDR1 SQVTM and CDR2 ANQGSEA. CDR3 region: CSVTGPGTEAFF. The CDR3 DNA reads as TGCAGCGTGACGGGGCCAGGCACTGAAGCTTTCTTT. The full variable domain, with the rest looked up from reference TRBV29-1 and TRBJ1-1, is SAVISQKPSRDICQRGTSLTIQCQVDSQVTMMFWYRQQPGQSLTLIATANQGSEATYESGFVIDKFPISRPNLTFSTLTVSNMSPEDSSIYLCSVTGPGTEAFFGQGTRLTVV.